This T cell receptor (beta chain) comes out of a study of CXCR3-negative and CXCR3-positive naive CD8 T cells. Study-wide points: CXCR3-negative and CXCR3-positive naive cells shared comparable TRBV-TRBJ usage, but memory cells did not. Against CXCR3-negative naive cells, CXCR3-positive naive cells showed more hydrophobic TRB CDR3s. Diversity proved comparably high across both naive subsets and much lower in memory CD8+ cells. Naive subsets expressed similar surface CD5; TRB CDR3 features served to infer TCR strength.

On this clonotype itself: Antigen unknown.

This CDR3 is 13 amino acids long. The germline CDR1 and CDR2 sequences are SEHNR and FQNEAQ (reference sequence). It was by 5' RACE with UMI labels that the TRB cDNA libraries were prepared. TCRdb derives one entry per CDR3 protein from the 5' RACE reads, leaving out DNA. The table gives 95,000 to 100,000 distinct CDR3 sequences; the top ten clones make up 1.1% of it. Material for sequencing was naive CXCR3+ CD8+ T cells from blood. Indicated subset: CD45RO-CCR7+CD27+CD95- naive CD8+ T cells expressing CXCR3 (TNR3+). The J gene is TRBJ2-1, the V gene TRBV7-9; TCRdb returns TRBD2, unconfirmable since there is no DNA. This clonotype originated in a human donor in good health. Some clones in this sample may be carry-over from other donors' samples. CDR3 in amino acids: CASSQPSVREQFF.